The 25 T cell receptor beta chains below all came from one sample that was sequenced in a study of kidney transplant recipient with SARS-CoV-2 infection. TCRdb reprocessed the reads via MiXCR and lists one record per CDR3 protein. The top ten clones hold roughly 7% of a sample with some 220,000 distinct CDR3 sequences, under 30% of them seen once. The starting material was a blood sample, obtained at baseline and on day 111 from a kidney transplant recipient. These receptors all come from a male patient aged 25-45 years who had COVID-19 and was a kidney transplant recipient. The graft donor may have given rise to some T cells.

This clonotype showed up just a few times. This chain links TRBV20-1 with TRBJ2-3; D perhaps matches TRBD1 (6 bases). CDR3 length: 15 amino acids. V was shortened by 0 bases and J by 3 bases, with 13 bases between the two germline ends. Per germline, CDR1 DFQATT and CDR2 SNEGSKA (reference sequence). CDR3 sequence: CSARDPGQHTDTQYF. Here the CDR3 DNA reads TGCAGTGCTAGAGACCCGGGACAACATACAGATACGCAGTATTTT.

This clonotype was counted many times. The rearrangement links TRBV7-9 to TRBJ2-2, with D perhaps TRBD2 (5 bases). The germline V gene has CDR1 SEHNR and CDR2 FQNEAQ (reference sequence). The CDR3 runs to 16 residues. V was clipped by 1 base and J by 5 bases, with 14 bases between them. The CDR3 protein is CASSLGGLRWTGELFF. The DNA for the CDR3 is TGTGCCAGCAGCTTAGGAGGACTTCGTTGGACCGGGGAGCTGTTTTTT.

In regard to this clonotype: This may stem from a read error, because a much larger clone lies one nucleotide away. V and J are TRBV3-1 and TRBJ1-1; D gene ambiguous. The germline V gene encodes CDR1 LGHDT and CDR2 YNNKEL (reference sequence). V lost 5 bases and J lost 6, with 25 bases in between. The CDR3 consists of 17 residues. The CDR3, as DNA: TGTGCCAGCAGCGCAAGTCATCCCATTTCAATTCGCGCTGAAGCTTTCTTT. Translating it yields CASSASHPISIRAEAFF.

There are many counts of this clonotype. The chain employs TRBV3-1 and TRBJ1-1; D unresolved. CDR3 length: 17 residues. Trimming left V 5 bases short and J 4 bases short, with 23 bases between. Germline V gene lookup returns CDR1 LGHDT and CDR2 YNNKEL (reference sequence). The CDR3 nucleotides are TGTGCCAGCAGCAAGGAGACTCCCATTTCAATTCGCACTGAAGCTTTCTTT. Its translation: CASSKETPISIRTEAFF.

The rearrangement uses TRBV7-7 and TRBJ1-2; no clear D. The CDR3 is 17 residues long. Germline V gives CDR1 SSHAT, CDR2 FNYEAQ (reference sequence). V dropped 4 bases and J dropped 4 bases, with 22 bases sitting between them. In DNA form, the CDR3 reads TGTGCCAGCAGCTGCCATGGTAAGTGCCGAAAGACCTATGGCTACACCTTC. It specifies CASSCHGKCRKTYGYTF.

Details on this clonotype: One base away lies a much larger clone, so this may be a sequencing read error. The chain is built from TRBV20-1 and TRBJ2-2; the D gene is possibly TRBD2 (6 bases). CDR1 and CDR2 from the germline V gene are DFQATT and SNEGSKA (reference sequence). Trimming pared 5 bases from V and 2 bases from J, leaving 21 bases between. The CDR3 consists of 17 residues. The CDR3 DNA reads TGCAGTGCTGGGGACCCCATTATCGGGGGAAACACCGGGGAGCTGTTTTTT. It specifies CSAGDPIIGGNTGELFF.

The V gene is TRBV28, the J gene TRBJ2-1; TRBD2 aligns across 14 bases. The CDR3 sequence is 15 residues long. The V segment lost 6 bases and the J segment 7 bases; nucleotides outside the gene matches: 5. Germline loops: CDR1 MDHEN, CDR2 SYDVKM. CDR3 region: CASRGTSGSRNEQFF. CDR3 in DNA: TGTGCCAGCAGGGGGACTAGCGGGAGTAGGAATGAGCAGTTCTTC.

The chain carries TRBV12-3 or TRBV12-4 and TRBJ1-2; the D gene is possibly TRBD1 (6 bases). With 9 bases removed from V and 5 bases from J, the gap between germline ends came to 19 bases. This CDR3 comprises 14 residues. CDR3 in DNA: TGTGCCAGTGAGGGGGAGGGGCGCTGGTATGGCTACACCTTC. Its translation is CASEGEGRWYGYTF.

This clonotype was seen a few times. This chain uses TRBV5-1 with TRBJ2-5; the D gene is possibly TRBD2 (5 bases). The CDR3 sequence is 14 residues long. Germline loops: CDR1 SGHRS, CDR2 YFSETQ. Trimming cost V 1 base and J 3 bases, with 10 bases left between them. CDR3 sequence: CASSLMGAEETQYF. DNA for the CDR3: TGCGCCAGCAGCTTGATGGGAGCAGAAGAGACCCAGTACTTC.

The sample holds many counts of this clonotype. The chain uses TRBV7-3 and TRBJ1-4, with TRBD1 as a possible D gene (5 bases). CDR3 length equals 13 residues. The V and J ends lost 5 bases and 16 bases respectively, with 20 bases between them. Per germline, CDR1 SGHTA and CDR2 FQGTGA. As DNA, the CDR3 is TGTGCCAGCAGCCCTACTCCCGGGGCCCGTAAGTTTTTT. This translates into CASSPTPGARKFF.

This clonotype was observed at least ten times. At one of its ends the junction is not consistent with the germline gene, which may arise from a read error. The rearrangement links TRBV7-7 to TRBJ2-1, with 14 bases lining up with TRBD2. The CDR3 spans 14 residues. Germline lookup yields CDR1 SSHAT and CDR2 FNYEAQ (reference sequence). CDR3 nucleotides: TGTGCTAGCAGCTTGGGACTAGCGGGGGCTGAGCAGTTCTTC. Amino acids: CASSLGLAGAEQFF. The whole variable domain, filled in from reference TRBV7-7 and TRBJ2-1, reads GAGVSQSPRYKVTKRGQDVTLRCDPISSHATLYWYQQALGQGPEFLTYFNYEAQPDKSGLPSDRFSAERPEGSISTLTIQRTEQRDSAMYRCASSLGLAGAEQFFGPGTRLTVL.

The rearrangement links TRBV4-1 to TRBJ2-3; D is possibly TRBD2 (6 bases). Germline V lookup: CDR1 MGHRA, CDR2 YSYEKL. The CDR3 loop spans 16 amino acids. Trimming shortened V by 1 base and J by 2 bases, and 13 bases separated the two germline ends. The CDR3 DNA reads TGCGCCAGCAGCCAAGGGGGCGGGATATACACAGATACGCAGTATTTT. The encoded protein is CASSQGGGIYTDTQYF.

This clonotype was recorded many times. The CDR3 sequence is CASSLSAGVPGLAGGRYNEQFF. Here the CDR3 DNA reads TGTGCCAGCAGTTTATCGGCGGGGGTCCCGGGACTAGCGGGGGGTAGGTACAATGAGCAGTTCTTC. This sequence joins TRBV27 and TRBJ2-1, with TRBD2 matching over 15 bases. The V gene's germline CDR1 is MNHEY and CDR2 SMNVEV (reference sequence). The J segment lost 4 bases and the V segment lost 0 bases, leaving 16 bases of the junction unmatched. CDR3 length: 22 amino acids.

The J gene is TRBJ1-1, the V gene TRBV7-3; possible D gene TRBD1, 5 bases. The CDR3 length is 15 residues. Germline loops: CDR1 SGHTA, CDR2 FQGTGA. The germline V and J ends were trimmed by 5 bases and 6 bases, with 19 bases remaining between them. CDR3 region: CASSAWGREGAEAFF. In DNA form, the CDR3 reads TGTGCCAGCAGCGCTTGGGGGAGAGAAGGGGCTGAAGCTTTCTTT.

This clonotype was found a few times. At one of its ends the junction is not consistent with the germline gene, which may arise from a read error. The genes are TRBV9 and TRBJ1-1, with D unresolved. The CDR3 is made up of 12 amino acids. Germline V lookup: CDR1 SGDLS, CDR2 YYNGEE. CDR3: CAGSFTDTEAFF. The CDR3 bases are TGTGCCGGCAGCTTTACGGACACTGAAGCTTTCTTT.

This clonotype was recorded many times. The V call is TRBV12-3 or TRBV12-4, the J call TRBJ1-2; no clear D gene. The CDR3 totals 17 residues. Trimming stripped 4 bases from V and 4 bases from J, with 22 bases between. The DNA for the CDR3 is TGTGCCAGCAGTTCGTACCCCACAGCAGGAAAGACCTATGGCTACACCTTC. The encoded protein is CASSSYPTAGKTYGYTF.

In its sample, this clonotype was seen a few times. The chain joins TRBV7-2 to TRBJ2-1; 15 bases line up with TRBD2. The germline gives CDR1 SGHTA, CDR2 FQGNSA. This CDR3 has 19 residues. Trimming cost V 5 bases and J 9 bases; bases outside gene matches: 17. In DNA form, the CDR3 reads TGTGCCAGCAGCCAGAGAGGTGGACTAGCGGGAGGGCCAGAATTTGAGCAGTTCTTC. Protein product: CASSQRGGLAGGPEFEQFF.

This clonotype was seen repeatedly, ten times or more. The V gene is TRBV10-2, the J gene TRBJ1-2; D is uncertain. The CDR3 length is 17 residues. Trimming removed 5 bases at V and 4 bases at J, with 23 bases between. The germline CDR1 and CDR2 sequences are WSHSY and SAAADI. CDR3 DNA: TGCGCCAGCAGTATGAAAGCCACTTCTAGAAAGACCTATGGCTACACCTTC. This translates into CASSMKATSRKTYGYTF.

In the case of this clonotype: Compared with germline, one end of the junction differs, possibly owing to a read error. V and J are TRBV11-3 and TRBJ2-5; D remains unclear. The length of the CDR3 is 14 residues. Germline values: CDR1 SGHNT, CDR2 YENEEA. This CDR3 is CASSLGGIQEPQYF. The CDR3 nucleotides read TGTGCCAGCAGCTTAGGGGGTATCCAAGAGCCCCAGTACTTC.

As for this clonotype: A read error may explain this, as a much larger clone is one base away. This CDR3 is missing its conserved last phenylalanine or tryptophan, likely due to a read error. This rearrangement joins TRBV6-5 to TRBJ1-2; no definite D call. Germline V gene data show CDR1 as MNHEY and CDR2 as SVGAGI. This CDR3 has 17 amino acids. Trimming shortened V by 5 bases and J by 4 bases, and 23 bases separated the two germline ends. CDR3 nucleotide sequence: TGTGCCAGCAGTACGAACGACTCTATGCGAAAGACCTATGGCTACACCCTC. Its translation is CASSTNDSMRKTYGYTL.

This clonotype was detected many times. DNA for the CDR3: TGTGCCAGCAGCGGTGCTCCGTTTACCCGAAAGACCTATGGCTACACCTTC. Its translation: CASSGAPFTRKTYGYTF. V usage is TRBV7-8 and J usage is TRBJ1-2; D gene ambiguous. Germline V CDR1 and CDR2: SGHVS, FQNEAQ. Trimming pared 5 bases from V and 4 bases from J, leaving 23 bases between. The CDR3 loop spans 17 amino acids.

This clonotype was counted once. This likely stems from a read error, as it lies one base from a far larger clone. The CDR3 loop reads CAGTTEQGEVTNEKLFF. For the CDR3, the DNA is TGTGCCGGCACCACAGAACAGGGGGAGGTAACTAATGAAAAACTGTTTTTT. The chain joins TRBV6-5 to TRBJ1-4; 8 bases are a match to TRBD1. The V gene's germline CDR1 is MNHEY and CDR2 SVGAGI. With 11 bases clipped from V and 1 base from J, the junction kept 15 bases outside the gene matches. This CDR3 is built from 17 residues.

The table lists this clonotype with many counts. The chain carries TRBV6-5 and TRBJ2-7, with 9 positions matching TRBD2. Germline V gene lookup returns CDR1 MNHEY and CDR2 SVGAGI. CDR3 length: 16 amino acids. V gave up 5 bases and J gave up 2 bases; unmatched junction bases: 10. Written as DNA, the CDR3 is TGTGCCAGCAGTGCCGGGACTAGCCAAGCTACCTACGAGCAGTACTTC. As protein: CASSAGTSQATYEQYF.

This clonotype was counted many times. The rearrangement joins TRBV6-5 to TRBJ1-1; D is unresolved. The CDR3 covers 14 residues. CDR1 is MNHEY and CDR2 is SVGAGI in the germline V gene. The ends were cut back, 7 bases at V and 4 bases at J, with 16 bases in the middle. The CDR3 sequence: CASMTAPRVTEAFF. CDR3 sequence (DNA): TGTGCCAGCATGACGGCACCAAGGGTCACTGAAGCTTTCTTT.

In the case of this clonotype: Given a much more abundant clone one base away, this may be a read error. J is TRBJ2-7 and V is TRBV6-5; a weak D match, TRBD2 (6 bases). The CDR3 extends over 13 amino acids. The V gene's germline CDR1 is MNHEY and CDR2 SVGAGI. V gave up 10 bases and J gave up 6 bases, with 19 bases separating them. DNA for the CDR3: TGTGCCAACAGCCGGGGGACTTCTGGCGAGCAGTACTTC. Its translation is CANSRGTSGEQYF.